These T cell receptor beta chains were read from a single sample in a study of T cells in Graves' hyperthyroidism and ophthalmopathy. TCRdb passed the multiplex PCR reads through MiXCR, listing each CDR3 protein once. The data show about 350,000 distinct CDR3 sequences, around 18% seen once. Sequenced sample: blood. These receptors all stem from a woman aged 40 to 55 with Graves' ophthalmopathy. The CDR3 runs from the conserved cysteine through the conserved F or W. The order of the fields is clone size, D gene, V gene, J gene, CDR3 protein, CDR3 DNA. The D gene is left open where the match is weak. Where a row states a size, it is once, few, many or the class of an expanded clone; other rows omit it.

clone_size: many; d_call: NA; v_call: TRBV9; j_call: TRBJ1-2; cdr3_aa: CASSVDSALYGYTF; cdr3_nt: TGTGCCAGCAGCGTAGACTCGGCCCTCTATGGCTACACCTTC
clone_size: many; d_call: NA; v_call: TRBV12-3/TRBV12-4; j_call: TRBJ1-5; cdr3_aa: CASSLRGKEGNQPQHF; cdr3_nt: TGTGCCAGCAGTTTACGGGGGAAAGAAGGCAATCAGCCCCAGCATTTT
clone_size: many; d_call: NA; v_call: TRBV29-1; j_call: TRBJ1-1; cdr3_aa: CSVRSGSTEAFF; cdr3_nt: TGCAGCGTTCGCTCAGGTAGCACTGAAGCTTTCTTT
clone_size: NA; d_call: TRBD2; v_call: TRBV3-1; j_call: TRBJ2-2; cdr3_aa: CASSQVTIGRAAGELFF; cdr3_nt: TGTGCCAGCAGCCAAGTTACTATCGGGAGGGCCGCCGGGGAGCTGTTTTTT
clone_size: many; d_call: NA; v_call: TRBV7-2; j_call: TRBJ2-5; cdr3_aa: CASSLLIGETQYF; cdr3_nt: TGTGCCAGCAGTCTACTCATAGGGGAGACCCAGTACTTC
clone_size: many; d_call: TRBD1; v_call: TRBV6-5; j_call: TRBJ2-7; cdr3_aa: CASSTGQNYEQYF; cdr3_nt: TGTGCCAGCAGTACGGGACAGAATTACGAGCAGTACTTC
clone_size: NA; d_call: NA; v_call: TRBV25-1; j_call: TRBJ1-2; cdr3_aa: CASTAPRGGYTF; cdr3_nt: TGTGCCAGCACTGCCCCCCGAGGCGGCTACACCTTC
clone_size: NA; d_call: TRBD2; v_call: TRBV28; j_call: TRBJ2-4; cdr3_aa: CASSTGTSGILAKNIQYF; cdr3_nt: TGTGCCAGCAGTACCGGGACTAGCGGTATACTAGCCAAAAACATTCAGTACTTC
clone_size: many; d_call: TRBD1; v_call: TRBV6-1; j_call: TRBJ1-2; cdr3_aa: CASSQQGHGYTF; cdr3_nt: TGTGCCAGCAGTCAACAGGGGCATGGCTACACCTTC
clone_size: few; d_call: TRBD1; v_call: TRBV12-3/TRBV12-4; j_call: TRBJ1-1; cdr3_aa: CASNRQGRKTEAFF; cdr3_nt: TGTGCCAGCAACCGACAGGGGAGGAAGACTGAAGCTTTCTTT
clone_size: many; d_call: TRBD1; v_call: TRBV5-1; j_call: TRBJ2-2; cdr3_aa: CASSQQGAVTGELFF; cdr3_nt: TGCGCCAGCAGCCAACAGGGGGCGGTAACCGGGGAGCTGTTTTTT
clone_size: many; d_call: NA; v_call: TRBV2; j_call: TRBJ2-7; cdr3_aa: CASSEWAGGSAGGQYF; cdr3_nt: TGTGCCAGCAGTGAATGGGCAGGGGGATCCGCCGGGGGACAGTACTTC
clone_size: once; d_call: NA; v_call: TRBV20-1; j_call: TRBJ1-1; cdr3_aa: CSAIRGGFGAFF; cdr3_nt: TGCAGTGCGATACGGGGGGGATTCGGAGCCTTCTTT
clone_size: NA; d_call: NA; v_call: TRBV5-7; j_call: TRBJ2-5; cdr3_aa: CASSLDGGGRGETQYF; cdr3_nt: TGTGCCAGCAGCTTGGACGGGGGAGGGAGGGGGGAGACCCAGTACTTC
clone_size: many; d_call: NA; v_call: TRBV20-1; j_call: TRBJ1-1; cdr3_aa: CSARRGLNTEAFF; cdr3_nt: TGCAGTGCTAGAAGGGGCCTGAACACTGAAGCTTTCTTT
clone_size: few; d_call: NA; v_call: TRBV3-1; j_call: TRBJ2-7; cdr3_aa: CASSQFWDYEQYF; cdr3_nt: TGTGCCAGCAGCCAGTTTTGGGACTACGAGCAGTACTTC
clone_size: many; d_call: NA; v_call: TRBV11-2; j_call: TRBJ1-5; cdr3_aa: CASSPLGLMGGQPQHF; cdr3_nt: TGTGCCAGCAGCCCCCTCGGGCTTATGGGAGGCCAGCCCCAGCATTTT
clone_size: NA; d_call: NA; v_call: TRBV4-2; j_call: TRBJ1-2; cdr3_aa: CASSPIGGLPGPYGYTF; cdr3_nt: TGTGCCAGCAGCCCTATCGGCGGTTTACCGGGCCCCTATGGCTACACCTTC
clone_size: NA; d_call: TRBD1; v_call: TRBV28; j_call: TRBJ1-5; cdr3_aa: CASSDAGTGRQPQHF; cdr3_nt: TGTGCCAGCAGTGACGCCGGGACAGGGCGTCAGCCCCAGCATTTT
clone_size: many; d_call: NA; v_call: TRBV30; j_call: TRBJ1-5; cdr3_aa: CAWKGLGNQPQHF; cdr3_nt: TGTGCCTGGAAAGGGCTGGGCAATCAGCCCCAGCATTTT
clone_size: NA; d_call: TRBD1; v_call: TRBV28; j_call: TRBJ2-5; cdr3_aa: CASSGTGRMMETQYF; cdr3_nt: TGTGCCAGCAGCGGGACAGGGAGAATGATGGAGACCCAGTACTTC
clone_size: NA; d_call: TRBD1; v_call: TRBV19; j_call: TRBJ1-1; cdr3_aa: CASRTGGVAFF; cdr3_nt: TGTGCCAGTCGGACAGGCGGCGTAGCTTTCTTT
clone_size: many; d_call: NA; v_call: TRBV6-2/TRBV6-3; j_call: TRBJ2-7; cdr3_aa: CASSLRASYYEQYF; cdr3_nt: TGTGCCAGCTCCCTCCGAGCTAGCTACTACGAGCAGTACTTC
clone_size: many; d_call: NA; v_call: TRBV6-2/TRBV6-3; j_call: TRBJ1-5; cdr3_aa: CASSYSRGGFQPQHF; cdr3_nt: TGTGCCAGCAGTTACTCGAGAGGTGGGTTTCAGCCCCAGCATTTT
clone_size: NA; d_call: NA; v_call: TRBV28; j_call: TRBJ2-2; cdr3_aa: CASREGTTGELFF; cdr3_nt: TGTGCCAGCCGCGAGGGCACCACCGGGGAGCTGTTTTTT
clone_size: many; d_call: NA; v_call: TRBV2; j_call: TRBJ1-1; cdr3_aa: CASSEWGQNTEAFF; cdr3_nt: TGTGCCAGCAGTGAATGGGGGCAGAACACTGAAGCTTTCTTT
clone_size: many; d_call: NA; v_call: TRBV29-1; j_call: TRBJ1-1; cdr3_aa: CSVEDLGVNTEAFF; cdr3_nt: TGCAGCGTTGAAGATCTTGGCGTGAACACTGAAGCTTTCTTT
clone_size: many; d_call: NA; v_call: TRBV13; j_call: TRBJ2-5; cdr3_aa: CASSYSSEKRAQYF; cdr3_nt: TGTGCCAGCAGCTACTCCTCCGAGAAACGGGCCCAGTACTTC
clone_size: many; d_call: TRBD1; v_call: TRBV6-5; j_call: TRBJ2-7; cdr3_aa: CASSLDRGFNEQYF; cdr3_nt: TGTGCCAGCAGTTTAGACAGGGGGTTCAACGAGCAGTACTTC
clone_size: many; d_call: NA; v_call: TRBV28; j_call: TRBJ1-4; cdr3_aa: CASSINPGVREKLFF; cdr3_nt: TGTGCCAGCAGTATTAACCCCGGGGTTCGGGAAAAACTGTTTTTT
clone_size: NA; d_call: TRBD1; v_call: TRBV12-3/TRBV12-4; j_call: TRBJ1-5; cdr3_aa: CASRDDTGGRDQPQHF; cdr3_nt: TGTGCCAGCAGAGACGATACAGGGGGCAGGGATCAGCCCCAGCATTTT
clone_size: many; d_call: NA; v_call: TRBV13; j_call: TRBJ2-2; cdr3_aa: CASSLGAGSAGELFF; cdr3_nt: TGTGCCAGCAGCTTAGGTGCGGGAAGTGCCGGGGAGCTGTTTTTT
clone_size: NA; d_call: TRBD2; v_call: TRBV6-5; j_call: TRBJ2-7; cdr3_aa: CASSYSIGRAVFHEQYF; cdr3_nt: TGTGCCAGCAGTTACTCCATCGGGAGGGCCGTCTTCCACGAGCAGTACTTC
clone_size: NA; d_call: NA; v_call: TRBV6-1; j_call: TRBJ2-2; cdr3_aa: CASIAVIRGTGELFF; cdr3_nt: TGTGCCAGCATCGCGGTTATCCGGGGCACCGGGGAGCTGTTTTTT
clone_size: many; d_call: NA; v_call: TRBV11-2; j_call: TRBJ2-5; cdr3_aa: CASSLVGVAPWETQYF; cdr3_nt: TGTGCCAGCAGCTTAGTAGGAGTGGCTCCCTGGGAGACCCAGTACTTC
clone_size: NA; d_call: TRBD1; v_call: TRBV29-1; j_call: TRBJ1-1; cdr3_aa: CTFSQGATTEAFF; cdr3_nt: TGCACCTTTTCCCAGGGGGCTACCACTGAAGCTTTCTTT
clone_size: many; d_call: NA; v_call: TRBV14; j_call: TRBJ2-5; cdr3_aa: CASSQVPGRQETQYF; cdr3_nt: TGTGCCAGCAGCCAAGTTCCGGGGCGTCAAGAGACCCAGTACTTC
clone_size: many; d_call: NA; v_call: TRBV14; j_call: TRBJ1-3; cdr3_aa: CASSLFSGNTIYF; cdr3_nt: TGTGCCAGCAGCCTTTTCTCTGGAAACACCATATATTTT
clone_size: many; d_call: TRBD2; v_call: TRBV20-1; j_call: TRBJ2-7; cdr3_aa: CSAKSGIGYEQYF; cdr3_nt: TGCAGTGCGAAGAGCGGGATAGGCTACGAGCAGTACTTC
clone_size: many; d_call: TRBD2; v_call: TRBV6-2/TRBV6-3; j_call: TRBJ2-1; cdr3_aa: CASSYSLAETNNEQFF; cdr3_nt: TGTGCCAGCAGTTACTCGCTAGCGGAAACGAACAATGAGCAGTTCTTC
clone_size: many; d_call: NA; v_call: TRBV29-1; j_call: TRBJ2-5; cdr3_aa: CSVASSMGTQYF; cdr3_nt: TGCAGCGTTGCAAGTAGTATGGGGACCCAGTACTTC
clone_size: many; d_call: NA; v_call: TRBV28; j_call: TRBJ1-3; cdr3_aa: CASEGNTIYF; cdr3_nt: TGTGCCAGCGAAGGAAACACCATATATTTT
clone_size: many; d_call: TRBD2; v_call: TRBV20-1; j_call: TRBJ2-7; cdr3_aa: CSARGLAGINFPNEQYF; cdr3_nt: TGCAGTGCTAGAGGGCTAGCGGGAATAAATTTTCCTAACGAGCAGTACTTC
clone_size: many; d_call: NA; v_call: TRBV6-1; j_call: TRBJ1-1; cdr3_aa: CASRRSGQMNTEAFF; cdr3_nt: TGTGCCAGCAGGCGCTCGGGACAAATGAACACTGAAGCTTTCTTT
clone_size: many; d_call: TRBD1; v_call: TRBV12-3/TRBV12-4; j_call: TRBJ1-1; cdr3_aa: CAIGTGENTEAFF; cdr3_nt: TGTGCCATCGGGACAGGGGAGAACACTGAAGCTTTCTTT
clone_size: NA; d_call: NA; v_call: TRBV6-2/TRBV6-3; j_call: TRBJ2-7; cdr3_aa: CASSYVGGSYEQSF; cdr3_nt: TGTGCCAGCAGTTACGTCGGGGGTTCCTACGAGCAGTCCTTC
clone_size: many; d_call: NA; v_call: TRBV19; j_call: TRBJ2-5; cdr3_aa: CASSIGGHETQYF; cdr3_nt: TGTGCCAGTAGTATAGGAGGGCACGAGACCCAGTACTTC
clone_size: many; d_call: TRBD2; v_call: TRBV28; j_call: TRBJ2-7; cdr3_aa: CASMPPSGTGAYEQYF; cdr3_nt: TGTGCCAGCATGCCCCCTAGCGGGACTGGGGCCTACGAGCAGTACTTC
clone_size: few; d_call: NA; v_call: TRBV3-1; j_call: TRBJ1-1; cdr3_aa: CASSQDWAGTEAFF; cdr3_nt: TGTGCCAGCAGCCAAGATTGGGCAGGGACTGAAGCTTTCTTT
clone_size: many; d_call: TRBD2; v_call: TRBV11-1; j_call: TRBJ2-2; cdr3_aa: CASSPTVGGLTGELFF; cdr3_nt: TGTGCCAGCAGCCCAACAGTGGGAGGGCTCACCGGGGAGCTGTTTTTT
clone_size: many; d_call: NA; v_call: TRBV25-1; j_call: TRBJ1-2; cdr3_aa: CASSDWEGGYTF; cdr3_nt: TGTGCCAGCAGTGATTGGGAGGGAGGCTACACCTTC
clone_size: few; d_call: TRBD2; v_call: TRBV7-2; j_call: TRBJ2-7; cdr3_aa: CASSSGLAGIYEQYF; cdr3_nt: TGTGCCAGCAGCTCAGGTCTAGCGGGGATCTACGAGCAGTACTTC